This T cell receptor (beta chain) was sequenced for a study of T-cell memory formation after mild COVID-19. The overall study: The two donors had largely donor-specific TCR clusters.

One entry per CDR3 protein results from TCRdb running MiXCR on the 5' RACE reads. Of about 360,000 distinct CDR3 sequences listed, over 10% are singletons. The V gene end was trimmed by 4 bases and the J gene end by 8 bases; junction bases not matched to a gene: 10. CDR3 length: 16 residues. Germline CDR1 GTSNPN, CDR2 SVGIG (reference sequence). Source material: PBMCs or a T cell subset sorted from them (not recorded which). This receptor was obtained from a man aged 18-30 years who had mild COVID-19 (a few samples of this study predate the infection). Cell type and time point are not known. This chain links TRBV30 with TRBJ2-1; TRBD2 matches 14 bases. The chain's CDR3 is CAWNLRTSGGSDEQFF. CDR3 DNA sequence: TGTGCCTGGAACCTTCGGACTAGCGGGGGGAGTGATGAGCAGTTCTTC.